These 2 T cell receptor beta chains share one sample of origin, sequenced in a study of CXCR3-negative and CXCR3-positive naive CD8 T cells. Through 5' RACE with UMI labels, the TRB cDNA libraries were prepared. TCRdb reprocessed the 5' RACE reads and reports one entry per CDR3 protein, with no DNA. The ten most abundant clones cover just under 0.5% of a sample with 150,000 or so distinct CDR3 sequences. Antigens for these TCRs are unknown. Study-level results: Naive CXCR3-positive cells had TRB CDR3s more hydrophobic than those of CXCR3-negative naive cells.

The sample was naive CXCR3+ CD8+ T cells from blood. Subset denoted: CD45RO-CCR7+CD27+CD95- naive CD8+ T cells expressing CXCR3 (TNR3+). The receptors here all came from a human donor in good health. Some clones in this sample may be carry-over from other donors' samples.

The chain is built from TRBV7-9 and TRBJ1-1; there is no DNA to check the TCRdb D call of TRBD1. From germline, CDR1 is SEHNR and CDR2 FQNEAQ (reference sequence). The CDR3 extends over 15 amino acids. CDR3 region: CASSFLWTGDTETFF.

The chain combines TRBV29-1 with TRBJ1-1. CDR3 length: 17 amino acids. Germline V lookup: CDR1 SQVTM, CDR2 ANQGSEA. CDR3 residues: CSVDLEGTFYSHTEAFF.